This T cell receptor (beta chain) was profiled in a study of cytomegalovirus exposure and HLA in healthy donors. Study results and caveats: Cytomegalovirus-associated TCR beta chains were listed, numbering over 150. Earlier analysis found most TCR beta V segments productive about 87% or about 30% of the time. In presence/absence analyses, roughly uniform sequencing depth across donors was assumed.

The V and J ends lost 0 bases and 6 bases respectively, with 5 bases between them. Per germline, CDR1 SGHTA and CDR2 FQGNSA. The CDR3 is made up of 13 amino acids. Primers: 60 Vbeta forward and 13 Jbeta reverse. Original handling: Roughly 11 million of the about 80 million unique TCR beta chains counted in a later analysis were shared. Libraries were prepared by immunoSEQ multiplex PCR; TCRdb keeps only in-frame clonotypes and omits some of them. D and trimming come from the DNA, and the V and J calls and clone size come from that table. The table shows some 200,000 clones, with 77% occurring only once. This clone was observed a single time. Its antigen is unknown.

This chain connects TRBV7-2 to TRBJ2-2; no clear D. The sequenced sample consisted of PBMCs. This receptor was taken from a female donor in good health and CMV-seronegative. The CDR3 spells CASSLARAGELFF. The DNA of the CDR3 is TGTGCCAGCAGCTTAGCACGGGCCGGGGAGCTGTTTTTT.